This is a list of T cell receptor beta chains from one sample in a study of T cell changes during pregnancy in multiple sclerosis. Here immunoSEQ multiplex PCR was the method, and the copy in TCRdb shows in-frame clones only, minus some. The sample comprises under 65,000 clones, more than 85% of which are singletons, and roughly 1.2% rests with the top ten. Sequenced material: peripheral blood, taken after pregnancy. These receptors were obtained from a female donor in good health, enrolled as a control in a pregnancy study. Both conserved end residues are part of each CDR3. Fields, in order: clone size, D gene, V gene, J gene, CDR3 protein, CDR3 DNA. A D gene is named only where the DNA matches it firmly. Clone size is given for some rows only: seen once, a few or many times, or a class if the clone is expanded.

NA,TRBD1,TRBV5-1,TRBJ1-2,CASTGQGGGYTF,TGCGCCAGCACAGGACAGGGGGGAGGCTACACCTTC
NA,TRBD1,TRBV27,TRBJ1-6,CASRQGARNSPLHF,TGTGCCAGCAGACAGGGGGCTCGTAATTCACCCCTCCACTTT
once,TRBD1,TRBV19,TRBJ1-5,CASSPMTGANQPQHF,TGTGCCAGTAGTCCAATGACAGGGGCGAATCAGCCCCAGCATTTT
NA,TRBD1,TRBV6-4,TRBJ1-1,CASSMDRAGTEAFF,TGTGCCAGCAGTATGGACAGGGCGGGCACTGAAGCTTTCTTT
NA,TRBD1,TRBV14,TRBJ1-2,CASSQGTGVNYGYTF,TGTGCCAGCAGCCAAGGGACAGGGGTCAACTATGGCTACACCTTC
NA,NA,TRBV7-9,TRBJ1-2,CASSLMSMSYGYTF,TGTGCCAGCAGCTTAATGTCTATGAGCTATGGCTACACCTTC
NA,TRBD1,TRBV4-3,TRBJ2-3,CASSQEQGAVPTDTQYF,TGCGCCAGCAGCCAAGAACAGGGGGCCGTCCCCACAGATACGCAGTATTTT
NA,NA,TRBV7-2,TRBJ1-2,CASRPTGPYGYTF,TGTGCCAGCAGACCCACAGGTCCCTATGGCTACACCTTC
NA,NA,TRBV6-6,TRBJ1-1,CASIQGQSGTEAFF,TGTGCCAGCATTCAGGGGCAAAGCGGCACTGAAGCTTTCTTT
few,TRBD1,TRBV4-2,TRBJ1-2,CASSQADRMGYGYTF,TGTGCCAGCAGCCAAGCGGACAGGATGGGATATGGCTACACCTTC
NA,TRBD1,TRBV13,TRBJ2-7,CASSQDRVEQYF,TGTGCCAGCAGTCAAGACAGGGTCGAGCAGTACTTC
NA,TRBD2,TRBV2,TRBJ2-1,CASTSTSGGLYNEQFF,TGTGCCAGCACGTCGACTAGCGGGGGGTTATACAATGAGCAGTTCTTC
NA,TRBD1,TRBV19,TRBJ1-5,CASRGQEAQPQHF,TGTGCCAGTAGGGGACAGGAGGCTCAGCCCCAGCATTTT
NA,NA,TRBV7-9,TRBJ2-3,CASTLGPRYTQYF,TGTGCCAGCACCCTCGGTCCTAGATATACGCAGTATTTT
NA,TRBD2,TRBV9,TRBJ2-2,CASTSRLAGAYTGELFF,TGTGCCAGCACCAGTAGGCTAGCGGGGGCCTACACCGGGGAGCTGTTTTTT
NA,TRBD2,TRBV5-1,TRBJ2-3,CASRPTSGGPIGPDTQYF,TGCGCCAGCAGGCCCACTAGCGGGGGGCCCATCGGTCCGGATACGCAGTATTTT
NA,TRBD1,TRBV6-1,TRBJ2-7,CASTRDRTSYEQYF,TGTGCCAGCACCCGGGACAGGACGTCCTACGAGCAGTACTTC
NA,NA,TRBV19,TRBJ1-1,CASTPLPSMNTEAFF,TGTGCCAGTACCCCCTTACCGTCTATGAACACTGAAGCTTTCTTT
NA,TRBD2,TRBV7-9,TRBJ2-5,CASSRYGGLQETQYF,TGTGCCAGCAGCCGTTACGGGGGGTTACAAGAGACCCAGTACTTC
once,TRBD1,TRBV4-3,TRBJ1-5,CASSQGGTGGNHPQHF,TGCGCCAGCAGCCAAGGAGGGACAGGGGGTAATCATCCCCAGCATTTT
NA,TRBD1,TRBV30,TRBJ2-1,CASRDSSYNEQFF,TGTGCCTCCCGGGACAGCTCCTACAATGAGCAGTTCTTC
NA,TRBD1,TRBV7-2,TRBJ1-1,CASSLDRFEAFF,TGTGCCAGCAGCTTGGACAGGTTTGAAGCTTTCTTT
few,NA,TRBV27,TRBJ2-7,CASGNDIEAYEQYF,TGTGCCAGCGGTAATGACATCGAAGCCTACGAGCAGTACTTC
NA,TRBD2,TRBV7-9,TRBJ2-1,CASSPPGGAGSRGGNEQFF,TGTGCCAGCAGCCCACCTGGGGGAGCGGGATCCCGGGGCGGGAATGAGCAGTTCTTC
NA,NA,TRBV27,TRBJ2-1,CASSFGSGIMAPNEQFF,TGTGCCAGCAGTTTCGGCTCCGGGATTATGGCCCCCAATGAGCAGTTCTTC
NA,NA,TRBV6-5,TRBJ2-5,CASSYSSRSSWETQYF,TGTGCCAGCAGTTACTCGTCTAGATCTTCGTGGGAGACCCAGTACTTC
NA,NA,TRBV6-5,TRBJ2-1,CASSYSKGVPDEQFF,TGTGCCAGCAGTTACTCGAAAGGAGTCCCTGATGAGCAGTTCTTC
NA,NA,TRBV28,TRBJ1-1,CASSLTFQAEAFF,TGTGCCAGCAGTTTAACGTTTCAGGCTGAAGCTTTCTTT
NA,NA,TRBV30,TRBJ1-1,CAWRSLGRGNTEAFF,TGTGCCTGGAGGTCTTTGGGAAGGGGTAACACTGAAGCTTTCTTT
NA,TRBD1,TRBV5-1,TRBJ2-4,CASSTTGQARNIQYF,TGCGCCAGCAGCACGACGGGACAGGCTCGAAACATTCAGTACTTC
NA,NA,TRBV2,TRBJ2-7,CASRAFSYEQYF,TGTGCCAGCAGGGCCTTCTCCTACGAGCAGTACTTC
once,TRBD2,TRBV5-1,TRBJ2-7,CASSDPGLTYEQYF,TGCGCCAGCAGTGACCCGGGACTAACGTACGAGCAGTACTTC
NA,TRBD2,TRBV7-2,TRBJ2-5,CASSRGLVETQYF,TGTGCCAGCAGCCGCGGACTAGTGGAGACCCAGTACTTC
once,NA,TRBV19,TRBJ2-1,CASSLYNEQFF,TGTGCCAGTAGCCTCTACAATGAGCAGTTCTTC
NA,NA,TRBV15,TRBJ1-5,CATSRVRGGSNQPQHF,TGTGCCACCAGCAGAGTACGGGGGGGAAGCAATCAGCCCCAGCATTTT
NA,TRBD2,TRBV2,TRBJ2-1,CASSEATSGSNEQFF,TGTGCCAGCAGTGAAGCAACTAGCGGGAGCAATGAGCAGTTCTTC
NA,TRBD1,TRBV27,TRBJ1-2,CASSLGQGAPGYTF,TGTGCCAGCAGTTTAGGGCAGGGGGCGCCTGGCTACACCTTC